These 32 T cell receptor beta chains share one sample of origin, sequenced in a study of T cell repertoires in cytomegalovirus infection (dated by TCRdb to between 2017 and 2020). Data came from an Illumina HiSeq 1500. TCRdb reworked the public reads: Q25 trimming with fastp, MiXCR clone assembly, productive beta chains retained. CDR3 protein duplicates are merged, each entry listing the most common genes and DNA. A total of approximately 390,000 distinct CDR3 sequences appear in this sample, about 35% of them only once. The biggest ten clones account for about 13% of the sample. These receptors lack a known antigen. This specimen's treatment or condition label, interpreted: in vitro stimulation with specific CMV peptide epitopes to enrich CMV-specific T cells. The starting material was cultured PBMCs, obtained from culture after CMV antigen stimulation. These receptors all stem from a human donor in good health (CMV status not recorded). Some clones in this sample may be carry-over from other donors' samples.

The gene calls are TRBV6-5 and TRBJ1-2; D may be TRBD1 (5 bases). Deletions cut 0 bases from V and 4 bases from J, with 12 bases between. The CDR3 spans 15 residues. The germline gives CDR1 MNHEY, CDR2 SVGAGI. The CDR3 bases are TGTGCCAGCAGTTACTCGTTGCAGGGTGGCTATGGCTACACCTTC. As protein: CASSYSLQGGYGYTF.

This chain uses TRBV24-1 with TRBJ2-2; 9 positions match TRBD2. With 4 bases clipped from V and 3 bases from J, the junction kept 5 bases outside the gene matches. The CDR3 length is 16 residues. Germline CDR1 reads KGHDR; CDR2 reads SFDVKD. The CDR3 DNA sequence: TGTGCCACCAGTGACGTAGCGGGAGTTCACACCGGGGAGCTGTTTTTT. This translates into CATSDVAGVHTGELFF.

J is TRBJ2-3 and V is TRBV7-2; D is unclear. Germline V lookup: CDR1 SGHTA, CDR2 FQGNSA. V was trimmed by 5 bases and J by 8 bases, leaving 8 bases between them. The CDR3 is 11 residues long. CDR3 bases: TGTGCCAGCAGCCCACGAGGTACGCAGTATTTT. This sequence encodes CASSPRGTQYF.

The rearrangement uses TRBV6-6 and TRBJ1-2, with D uncertain. This CDR3 is 13 amino acids long. Trimming removed 2 bases from V and 6 bases from J, with 10 bases in between. Germline loops: CDR1 MNHNY, CDR2 SVGAGI (reference sequence). CDR3 DNA: TGTGCCAGCAGTTACGCATACTCCAATGGCTACACCTTC. Amino acid sequence: CASSYAYSNGYTF.

This clonotype was detected only a few times. This chain links TRBV7-2 with TRBJ2-3; 9 bases are shared with TRBD2. Germline lookup yields CDR1 SGHTA and CDR2 FQGNSA. V lost 1 base, J lost 4 bases, and 15 bases stayed unmatched. The CDR3 runs to 19 residues. CDR3 amino acids: CASSLVGRAGGPLADTQYF. The DNA for the CDR3 is TGTGCCAGCAGCTTAGTGGGTAGGGCGGGAGGGCCGTTGGCAGATACGCAGTATTTT.

The chain combines TRBV5-6 with TRBJ1-5, with D unclear. V was clipped by 2 bases and J by 0 bases, with 15 bases between them. This CDR3 has 17 residues. Germline V gives CDR1 SGHDT, CDR2 YYEEEE. Written as DNA, the CDR3 is TGTGCCAGCAGCTTTAGTTTTGAGGGATTTAGCAATCAGCCCCAGCATTTT. Protein product: CASSFSFEGFSNQPQHF.

This clonotype was seen a handful of times. The J gene is TRBJ2-3, the V gene TRBV7-9, with 9 bases fitting TRBD2. The germline V gene encodes CDR1 SEHNR and CDR2 FQNEAQ (reference sequence). The CDR3 loop spans 16 amino acids. V dropped 3 bases and J dropped 5; count of bases not matched to a gene: 9. CDR3 bases: TGTGCCAGCAGCTTTTTAGCGGGAGTTTTTTTAGATACGCAGTATTTT. It translates to CASSFLAGVFLDTQYF.

J is TRBJ2-3 and V is TRBV6-2 or TRBV6-3; no definite D call. V lost 6 bases and J lost 2, with 6 bases in between. Germline V gene sequence: CDR1 MNHEY, CDR2 SVGEGT. CDR3 size: 12 residues. CDR3 DNA: TGTGCCAGCAGAAACCTCACAGATACGCAGTATTTT. Translation: CASRNLTDTQYF.

The chain has TRBV2 and TRBJ2-5; D is tentatively TRBD1 or TRBD2 (5 bases each). V was trimmed by 7 bases and J by 7 bases, leaving 25 bases between them. The germline gives CDR1 SNHLY, CDR2 FYNNEI. CDR3 length: 16 amino acids. The chain's CDR3 is CASTREQALSGGTQYF. For the CDR3, the DNA is TGTGCCAGCACGAGGGAACAGGCACTAAGTGGAGGGACCCAGTACTTC.

This chain joins TRBV11-2 and TRBJ1-5; TRBD1 agrees at 7 bases. The germline CDR1 and CDR2 sequences are SGHAT and FQNNGV. The junction had 6 bases not matched to a gene; V was cut back by 4 bases and J by 3 bases. The CDR3 runs 15 residues. CDR3 region: CASSSTGTVNQPQHF. In DNA, the CDR3 is TGTGCCAGCAGCTCTACCGGGACAGTCAATCAGCCCCAGCATTTT.

The chain links TRBV7-2 to TRBJ1-2; D ambiguous. The V gene's germline CDR1 is SGHTA and CDR2 FQGNSA. The CDR3 runs to 13 residues. V shed 1 base and J shed 13 bases, with 16 bases lying between them. The DNA of the CDR3 is TGTGCCAGCAGCTTAGGTTCGGCAATCCGTCCCACCTTC. This translates into CASSLGSAIRPTF. The complete variable domain, with remaining parts taken from reference TRBV7-2 and TRBJ1-2, reads GAGVSQSPSNKVTEKGKDVELRCDPISGHTALYWYRQSLGQGLEFLIYFQGNSAPDKSGLPSDRFSAERTGGSVSTLTIQRTQQEDSAVYLCASSLGSAIRPTFGSGTRLTVV.

This chain connects TRBV5-1 to TRBJ2-2; the match to TRBD2 covers 8 bases. The V gene end was trimmed by 3 bases and the J gene end by 5 bases; junction bases not matched to a gene: 6. Germline-derived CDR1 and CDR2 are SGHRS and YFSETQ. This CDR3 contains 15 residues. The CDR3 reads CASSWTAGETGELFF. Written as DNA, the CDR3 is TGCGCCAGCAGCTGGACAGCGGGAGAGACCGGGGAGCTGTTTTTT.

This clonotype has a count of ten or more. The chain links TRBV7-6 to TRBJ1-5; D may be TRBD1 (5 bases). In germline, CDR1 is SGHVS, CDR2 FNYEAQ. The CDR3 has 14 residues. V lost 0 bases and J 6 bases, leaving 9 bases between the germline ends. This CDR3 reads CASSLASTGQPQHF. CDR3 bases: TGTGCCAGCAGCTTAGCCTCTACAGGTCAGCCCCAGCATTTT.

This clonotype has more than one count but fewer than ten. V is TRBV28 and J is TRBJ2-7, with a tentative D call TRBD2 (5 bases). V was pared by 8 bases and J by 8 bases, with 25 bases between. The CDR3 runs 15 residues. CDR1 is MDHEN and CDR2 is SYDVKM in the germline V gene. The chain's CDR3 is CASGRRPSGGGQQYF. The CDR3 coding sequence is TGTGCCAGCGGTAGAAGACCGAGTGGAGGCGGCCAGCAGTACTTC.

This chain's CDR3 is CASSPSPIYDSSYEQYF. CDR3 bases: TGTGCCAGCAGCCCCAGCCCCATCTACGACAGTTCCTACGAGCAGTACTTC. J is TRBJ2-7 and V is TRBV7-2; TRBD1 might be the D (5 bases). CDR1 is SGHTA, CDR2 FQGNSA, per germline. The CDR3 runs 17 residues. V was trimmed by 5 bases and J by 1 base, leaving 21 bases between them.

The chain has TRBV19 and TRBJ1-1; D is unclear. V was pared by 3 bases and J by 5 bases, with 7 bases between. Germline CDR1 is LNHDA and CDR2 is SQIVND (reference sequence). This CDR3 spans 12 amino acids. The CDR3 nucleotides are TGTGCCAGTAGTATGAGAAGGACTGAAGCTTTCTTT. This gives the protein CASSMRRTEAFF.

This sequence joins TRBV10-3 and TRBJ2-1; weak D call: TRBD2 (6 bases). Germline-derived CDR1 and CDR2 are ENHRY and SYGVKD. Trimming removed 6 bases at V and 8 bases at J, with 14 bases between. The CDR3 is 13 residues long. CDR3 coding DNA: TGTGCCATCAGACCGACTAGTTTCGATGAGCAGTTCTTC. Protein sequence: CAIRPTSFDEQFF.

This clonotype was seen more than once but under ten times. The chain has TRBV7-6 and TRBJ2-7, with D hard to call. Germline values: CDR1 SGHVS, CDR2 FNYEAQ. Trimming took 4 bases from V and 5 from J, leaving 12 bases between them. The CDR3 runs to 13 residues. This chain's CDR3 is CASSSSPADEQYF. The CDR3 coding sequence is TGTGCCAGCAGCTCTTCCCCCGCAGACGAGCAGTACTTC.

The J gene is TRBJ2-7, the V gene TRBV6-2 or TRBV6-3, with TRBD1 matching over 7 bases. Trimming removed 10 bases from V and 6 bases from J; junction bases left unmatched: 9. Germline V gene data show CDR1 as MNHEY and CDR2 as SVGEGT. This CDR3 spans 12 amino acids. The CDR3 nucleotides read TGTGCCATCCGGGACAGTAAAGCCGAGCAGTACGTC. It translates to CAIRDSKAEQYV.

The J gene is TRBJ1-1, the V gene TRBV5-1; 8 bases line up with TRBD1. V dropped 0 bases and J dropped 7; count of bases not matched to a gene: 8. CDR1 is SGHRS, CDR2 YFSETQ, per germline. This CDR3 is 15 amino acids long. DNA of the CDR3: TGCGCCAGCAGCTTGGAGACCGCAGGGGGCGGTGAAGCTTTCTTT. Translating it yields CASSLETAGGGEAFF.

This rearrangement joins TRBV29-1 to TRBJ1-5, with no clear D. The V gene lost 5 bases and the J gene lost 0 bases, with 5 bases spanning the gap. The CDR3 is 12 amino acids. The germline CDR1 and CDR2 sequences are SQVTM and ANQGSEA. The CDR3 DNA is TGCAGCGTTAAAAATAGCAATCAGCCCCAGCATTTT. As protein: CSVKNSNQPQHF.

In this sample, this clonotype turned up a few times. The V and J genes are TRBV7-2 and TRBJ2-2; TRBD2 matches 10 bases. Germline lookup yields CDR1 SGHTA and CDR2 FQGNSA. The V gene end was trimmed by 5 bases and the J gene end by 4 bases; junction bases not matched to a gene: 10. The CDR3 is 17 residues long. The CDR3 DNA reads as TGTGCCAGCAGCACCCTACTAGCGGGGTCGGTCACCGGGGAGCTGTTTTTT. This translates into CASSTLLAGSVTGELFF.

This clonotype was seen only a few times. This chain uses TRBV7-9 with TRBJ1-5; 8 bases line up with TRBD1. Germline V lookup: CDR1 SEHNR, CDR2 FQNEAQ (reference sequence). The CDR3 covers 15 residues. The V gene end was trimmed by 2 bases and the J gene end by 7 bases; junction bases not matched to a gene: 7. CDR3 bases: TGTGCCAGCAGCTTACCCGGGACAGGCGGCCAGCCCCAGCATTTT. It is translated as CASSLPGTGGQPQHF.

In this sample, this clonotype turned up a few times. This chain connects TRBV18 to TRBJ1-2; TRBD1 aligns across 8 bases. Per the germline V gene, CDR1 is KGHSH and CDR2 is LQKENI. This CDR3 region has 15 residues. J lost 1 base, V lost 4 bases, and 5 bases had no gene match. The CDR3 reads CASSHGQGRNYGYTF. The CDR3 bases are TGTGCCAGCTCACACGGACAGGGTCGTAACTATGGCTACACCTTC.

The chain couples TRBV6-1 to TRBJ2-1; 9 bases align to TRBD1. Germline values: CDR1 MNHNS, CDR2 SASEGT. J was trimmed by 2 bases and V by 5 bases; bases with no gene match: 4. This CDR3 spans 15 amino acids. CDR3 loop: CASSYRTGAYNEQFF. The DNA of the CDR3 is TGTGCCAGCAGTTACAGGACAGGGGCCTACAATGAGCAGTTCTTC.

This clonotype came up a few times. This chain links TRBV7-2 with TRBJ1-5, with 8 bases identical to TRBD1. The CDR3 is made up of 14 amino acids. The germline V gene has CDR1 SGHTA and CDR2 FQGNSA. V trimming: 5 bases; J trimming: 6 bases; junction bases outside the gene matches: 6. CDR3 coding DNA: TGTGCCAGCAGCCAAGACAGGGGCGGTCAGCCCCAGCATTTT. Protein sequence: CASSQDRGGQPQHF.

The J gene is TRBJ1-5, the V gene TRBV11-3, with D possibly matching TRBD1 (5 bases). Looked up from germline, CDR1 is SGHNT and CDR2 is YENEEA. Trimming cost V 4 bases and J 0 bases, with 16 bases left between them. The CDR3 is 17 residues long. CDR3 region: CASSSYKRGLSNQPQHF. CDR3 in DNA: TGTGCCAGCAGCTCTTATAAACGGGGCCTTAGCAATCAGCCCCAGCATTTT.

This clonotype has only a few counts. The chain carries TRBV27 and TRBJ2-3; the match to TRBD2 covers 14 bases. CDR3 length equals 16 residues. The trim removed 4 bases at V and 6 bases at J, leaving 6 bases unmatched. Germline assignment: CDR1 MNHEY and CDR2 SMNVEV (reference sequence). Here the CDR3 reads CASSSPGLAGEDTQYF. The CDR3 DNA reads as TGTGCCAGCAGTTCCCCGGGACTAGCGGGAGAGGATACGCAGTATTTT.

The J gene is TRBJ2-3, the V gene TRBV14; no clear D. The CDR3 spans 14 residues. Germline V gives CDR1 SGHDN, CDR2 FVKESK. Trimming cost V 4 bases and J 5 bases, with 13 bases left between them. The CDR3 nucleotides read TGTGCCAGCAGCCCCATCCTGGGCGGAGATACGCAGTATTTT. Protein product: CASSPILGGDTQYF.

The chain couples TRBV7-2 to TRBJ2-1; 7 positions agree with TRBD1. This CDR3 region has 15 residues. Germline CDR1 SGHTA, CDR2 FQGNSA. Losses at the gene ends were 4 bases for V and 6 bases for J; bases not matched to a gene: 9. The DNA of the CDR3 is TGTGCCAGCAGCTCCCGACAGGGTATTGGCAATGAGCAGTTCTTC. Protein product: CASSSRQGIGNEQFF. The full variable domain, with the rest looked up from reference TRBV7-2 and TRBJ2-1, is GAGVSQSPSNKVTEKGKDVELRCDPISGHTALYWYRQSLGQGLEFLIYFQGNSAPDKSGLPSDRFSAERTGGSVSTLTIQRTQQEDSAVYLCASSSRQGIGNEQFFGPGTRLTVL.

This clonotype was picked up one time. This chain uses TRBV20-1 with TRBJ1-5; possible D gene TRBD1, 6 bases. V shed 3 bases and J shed 1 base, with 13 bases lying between them. Germline-derived CDR1 and CDR2 are DFQATT and SNEGSKA (reference sequence). The CDR3 spans 15 residues. The CDR3 is CSASPAGASNQPQHF. In nucleotides, the CDR3 is TGCAGTGCTAGTCCGGCAGGGGCCAGCAATCAGCCCCAGCATTTT.

The chain joins TRBV24-1 to TRBJ2-1; weak D call: TRBD1 (6 bases). The CDR3 loop spans 13 amino acids. CDR1 is KGHDR and CDR2 is SFDVKD in the germline V gene. V was trimmed by 6 bases and J by 5 bases, leaving 10 bases between them. The DNA of the CDR3 is TGTGCCACCAGTTCTGGACAGCACAATGAGCAGTTCTTC. Amino acid sequence: CATSSGQHNEQFF.